The 14 T cell receptor beta chains below come from one sample, sequenced in a study of shared clonotypes between healthy human individuals (dated by TCRdb to about 2020). Library generation was performed with the immunoSEQ multiplex PCR assay. TCRdb holds this immuneACCESS table with in-frame rearrangements only. Some clones are missing; in checked studies, unresolved V genes explain under half, and the rest has no known cause. In this sample the table shows some 2,000,000 clones, 85% to 95% of which occur a single time. The ten largest clones add up to about 1.1% of the sample. CD8 naive samples were CD45RO-negative cells positively selected for CCR7, giving a CD45RA+CCR7+ population that excluded TemRA cells. Material for sequencing was naive CD8+ T cells sorted from blood. What this sample's cell subset or site label stands for: CD45RA+CCR7+. These receptors were collected from a man aged 18 to 29 in good health.

Note on this clone: Other DNA sequences in this specimen translate into the identical CDR3. This chain joins TRBV11-2 and TRBJ2-7, with 9 bases fitting TRBD1. Germline lookup yields CDR1 SGHAT and CDR2 FQNNGV. The CDR3 consists of 15 residues. J was trimmed by 0 bases and V by 1 base; bases with no gene match: 1. The CDR3 loop is CASSLAGQGSYEQYF. The CDR3, as DNA: TGTGCCAGCAGCTTAGCGGGACAGGGCTCCTACGAGCAGTACTTC.

The chain is built from TRBV19 and TRBJ2-2, with D perhaps matching TRBD1 or TRBD2 (5 bases each). Germline V gene data show CDR1 as LNHDA and CDR2 as SQIVND (reference sequence). The CDR3 has 16 residues. Between the trimmed V and J ends, which lost 7 bases and 0 bases, there was a span of 15 bases. The CDR3 nucleotides read TGTGCCAGTACCGATGAGGGGTTCGCGAACACCGGGGAGCTGTTTTTT. Its protein is CASTDEGFANTGELFF.

V gene TRBV5-1 combines with J gene TRBJ1-1; D might be TRBD1 (5 bases). V gave up 2 bases and J gave up 3 bases, with 11 bases separating them. Germline assignment: CDR1 SGHRS and CDR2 YFSETQ. The CDR3 runs 14 residues. The CDR3 loop is CASSFIGADTEAFF. As DNA, the CDR3 is TGCGCCAGCAGCTTTATAGGGGCTGACACTGAAGCTTTCTTT.

This rearrangement joins TRBV19 to TRBJ2-3; 12 bases map to TRBD2. Germline V lookup: CDR1 LNHDA, CDR2 SQIVND (reference sequence). This CDR3 has 15 residues. With 5 bases clipped from V and 6 bases from J, the junction kept 6 bases outside the gene matches. CDR3 amino acids: CASSDLAGGPDTQYF. As DNA, the CDR3 is TGTGCCAGTAGTGACCTAGCGGGAGGGCCGGATACGCAGTATTTT.

The chain couples TRBV30 to TRBJ2-7; D is unclear. The CDR3 runs 11 residues. CDR1 is GTSNPN, CDR2 SVGIG, per germline (reference sequence). V lost 1 base and J lost 6, with 7 bases in between. The DNA of the CDR3 is TGTGCCTGGAGTGAAGCAGGCGAGCAGTACTTC. Translated, it gives CAWSEAGEQYF.

The gene calls are TRBV2 and TRBJ2-1; 11 bases agree with TRBD2. The germline gives CDR1 SNHLY, CDR2 FYNNEI. The CDR3 totals 17 residues. V trimming: 3 bases; J trimming: 9 bases; junction bases outside the gene matches: 13. CDR3 amino acids: CASSDPLLAGAPGEQFF. CDR3 nucleotide sequence: TGTGCCAGCAGTGACCCGTTACTAGCGGGAGCCCCCGGTGAGCAGTTCTTC.

This chain connects TRBV25-1 to TRBJ2-1; D is perhaps TRBD1 (5 bases). The CDR3 loop spans 14 amino acids. CDR1 MGHDK and CDR2 SYGVNS come from the germline V gene. V lost 6 bases, J lost 2 bases, and 11 bases lay in between. CDR3 nucleotide sequence: TGTGCCAGCAGACAGGAAAGCCCCTACAATGAGCAGTTCTTC. Translated: CASRQESPYNEQFF.

CDR3 in amino acids: CATSRGRGGSYNEQFF. For the CDR3, the DNA is TGTGCCACCAGCAGAGGTCGGGGGGGCTCCTACAATGAGCAGTTCTTC. The rearrangement joins TRBV15 to TRBJ2-1, with TRBD2 identical over 8 bases. The CDR3 length is 16 residues. Germline V CDR1 and CDR2: LNHNV, YYDKDF (reference sequence). After removal of 1 base from V and 0 bases from J, the junction contained 2 bases not matched to a gene. The entire variable domain, with the rest obtained from reference TRBV15 and TRBJ2-1, is as follows: DAMVIQNPRYQVTQFGKPVTLSCSQTLNHNVMYWYQQKSSQAPKLLFHYYDKDFNNEADTPDNFQSRRPNTSFCFLDIRSPGLGDTAMYLCATSRGRGGSYNEQFFGPGTRLTVL.

J is TRBJ2-7 and V is TRBV25-1, with D possibly matching TRBD1 (6 bases). CDR3 length: 12 amino acids. Germline-derived CDR1 and CDR2 are MGHDK and SYGVNS. The V end lost 9 bases, the J end lost 4 bases, and 13 bases lay between the germline ends. Here the CDR3 reads CARRTEPYEQYF. The DNA of the CDR3 is TGTGCCAGGAGGACAGAACCTTACGAGCAGTACTTC.

The chain joins TRBV5-6 to TRBJ2-1, with a possible D match to TRBD2 (5 bases). Deletions cut 5 bases from V and 4 bases from J, with 16 bases between. The CDR3 spans 15 residues. Germline CDR1 SGHDT, CDR2 YYEEEE. CDR3 nucleotides: TGTGCCAGCAGGGCCGGGGTTAGCGTATACAATGAGCAGTTCTTC. Translated: CASRAGVSVYNEQFF.

This chain uses TRBV30 with TRBJ2-6; no reliable D call. Trimming took off 0 bases at V and 0 bases at J, with 12 bases between the two ends. In germline, CDR1 is GTSNPN, CDR2 SVGIG (reference sequence). This CDR3 is built from 17 residues. CDR3 nucleotide sequence: TGTGCCTGGAGTGTAAAGGCACCCCGCTCTGGGGCCAACGTCCTGACTTTC. Translation gives CAWSVKAPRSGANVLTF.

The chain has TRBV6-5 and TRBJ2-1; 9 bases agree with TRBD1. The CDR3 is 14 residues long. V was pared by 6 bases and J by 3 bases, with 3 bases of the junction left unmatched. Germline CDR1 is MNHEY and CDR2 is SVGAGI. CDR3 residues: CASSGTGSYNEQFF. CDR3 DNA sequence: TGTGCCAGCAGCGGGACAGGGAGCTACAATGAGCAGTTCTTC.

The rearrangement uses TRBV7-9 and TRBJ2-7; D gene ambiguous. Trimming removed 3 bases from V and 4 bases from J, with 10 bases in between. The CDR3 is made up of 13 amino acids. Germline loops: CDR1 SEHNR, CDR2 FQNEAQ (reference sequence). DNA of the CDR3: TGTGCCAGCAGCTTCAACCCGGGTTACGAGCAGTACTTC. Translated, it gives CASSFNPGYEQYF.

This chain joins TRBV5-6 and TRBJ2-3; 7 nucleotides align to TRBD2. This CDR3 comprises 15 residues. Germline V lookup: CDR1 SGHDT, CDR2 YYEEEE. V dropped 4 bases and J dropped 1; count of bases not matched to a gene: 6. The CDR3 region is CASSPPSGGTDTQYF. DNA for the CDR3: TGTGCCAGCAGCCCTCCGAGCGGGGGCACAGATACGCAGTATTTT.